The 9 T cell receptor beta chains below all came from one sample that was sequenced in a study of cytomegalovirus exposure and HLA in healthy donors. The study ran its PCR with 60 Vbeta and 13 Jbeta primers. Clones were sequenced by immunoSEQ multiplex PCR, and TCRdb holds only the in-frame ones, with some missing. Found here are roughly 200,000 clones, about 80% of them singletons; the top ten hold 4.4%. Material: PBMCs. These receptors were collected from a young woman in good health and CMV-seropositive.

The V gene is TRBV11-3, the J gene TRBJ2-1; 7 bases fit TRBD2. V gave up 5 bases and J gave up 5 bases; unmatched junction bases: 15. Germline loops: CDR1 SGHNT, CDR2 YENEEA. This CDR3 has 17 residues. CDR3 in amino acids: CASSVPTSSGPNNEQFF. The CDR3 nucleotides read TGTGCCAGCAGCGTACCGACTAGCAGTGGCCCCAACAATGAGCAGTTCTTC.

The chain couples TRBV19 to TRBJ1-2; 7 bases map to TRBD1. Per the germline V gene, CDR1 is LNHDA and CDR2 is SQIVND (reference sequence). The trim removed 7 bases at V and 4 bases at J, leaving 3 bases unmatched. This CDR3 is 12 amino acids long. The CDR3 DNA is TGTGCCAGTACCCCAGGGGGCTATGGCTACACCTTC. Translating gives CASTPGGYGYTF.

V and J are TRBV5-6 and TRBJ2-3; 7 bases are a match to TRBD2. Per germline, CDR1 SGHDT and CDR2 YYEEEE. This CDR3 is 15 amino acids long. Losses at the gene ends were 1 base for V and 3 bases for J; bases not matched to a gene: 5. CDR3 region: CASSLSSGSTDTQYF. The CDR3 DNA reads TGTGCCAGCAGCTTGTCTAGCGGTAGTACAGATACGCAGTATTTT.

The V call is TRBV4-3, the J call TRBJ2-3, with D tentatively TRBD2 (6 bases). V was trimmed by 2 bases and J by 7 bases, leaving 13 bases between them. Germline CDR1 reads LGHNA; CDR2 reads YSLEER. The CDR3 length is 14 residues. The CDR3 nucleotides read TGCGCCAGCAGCCAACTCCCCGGGACTCATACGCAGTATTTT. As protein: CASSQLPGTHTQYF.

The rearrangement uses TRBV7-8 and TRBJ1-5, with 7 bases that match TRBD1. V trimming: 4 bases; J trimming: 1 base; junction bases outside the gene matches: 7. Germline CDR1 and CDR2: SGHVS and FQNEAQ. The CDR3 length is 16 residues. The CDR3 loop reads CASSSLEGASNQPQHF. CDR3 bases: TGTGCCAGCAGCTCCCTCGAGGGGGCAAGCAATCAGCCCCAGCATTTT.

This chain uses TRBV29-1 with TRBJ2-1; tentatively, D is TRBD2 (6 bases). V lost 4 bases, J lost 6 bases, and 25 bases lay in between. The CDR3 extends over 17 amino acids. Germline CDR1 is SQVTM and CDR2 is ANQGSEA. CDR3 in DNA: TGCAGCGTTGTGCCTGTATCGGTAGCGGCAACCCTCAATGAGCAGTTCTTC. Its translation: CSVVPVSVAATLNEQFF.

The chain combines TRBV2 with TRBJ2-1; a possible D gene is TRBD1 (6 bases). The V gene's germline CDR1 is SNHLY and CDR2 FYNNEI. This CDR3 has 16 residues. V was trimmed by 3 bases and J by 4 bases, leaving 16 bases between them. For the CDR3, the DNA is TGTGCCAGCAGTGACGGACAGTACCCCCGTTACAATGAGCAGTTCTTC. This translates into CASSDGQYPRYNEQFF.

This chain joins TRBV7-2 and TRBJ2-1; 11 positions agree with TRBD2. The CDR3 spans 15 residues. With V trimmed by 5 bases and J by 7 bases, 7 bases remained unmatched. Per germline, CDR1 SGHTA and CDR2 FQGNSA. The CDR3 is CASSPRLAGSNEQFF. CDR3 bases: TGTGCCAGCAGCCCACGACTAGCGGGATCGAATGAGCAGTTCTTC.

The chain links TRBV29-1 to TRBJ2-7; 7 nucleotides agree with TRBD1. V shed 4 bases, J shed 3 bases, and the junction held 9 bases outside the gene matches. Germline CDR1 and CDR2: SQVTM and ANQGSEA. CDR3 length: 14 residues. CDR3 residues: CSVVVRDSRYEQYF. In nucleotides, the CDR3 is TGCAGCGTTGTTGTCCGGGACAGCCGCTACGAGCAGTACTTC.